What follows are 3 T cell receptor beta chains derived from one specimen sequenced in a study of Ad26.COV2.S vaccination and SARS-CoV-2 variants. TCRdb keeps only in-frame clones here, not all; method: immunoSEQ multiplex PCR. The data contain hundreds of thousands of clones, roughly 87% of them singletons. Indicated treatment: around 19 received Ad26.COV2.S at low or high dose, single or two shots; roughly five received placebo; per-sample allocation not given. Vaccine and placebo recipients were sampled on day 63 after the first injection. The specimen comprised peripheral blood, sampled in a trial of Ad26.COV2.S vaccine versus placebo. Receptor source: a person between 18 and 65 years old who received the Ad26.COV2.S COVID-19 vaccine or a placebo.

The chain joins TRBV10-3 to TRBJ2-7; perhaps TRBD2 as D (6 bases). The ends were cut back, 5 bases at V and 1 base at J, with 21 bases in the middle. The CDR3 extends over 17 amino acids. Per germline, CDR1 ENHRY and CDR2 SYGVKD. The CDR3 is CAISKIPLAEPSYEQYF. The CDR3 region has the DNA TGTGCCATCAGTAAAATACCTTTAGCGGAGCCTTCCTACGAGCAGTACTTC.

The genes are TRBV5-8 and TRBJ2-5; TRBD2 is a possible D gene (6 bases). The CDR3 spans 14 residues. V gave up 4 bases and J gave up 5 bases, with 15 bases separating them. Germline CDR1 reads SGHTS; CDR2 reads YDEGEE. The CDR3 bases are TGTGCCAGCAGCCTGGGGGGAGTTCAGGAGACCCAGTACTTC. Translation: CASSLGGVQETQYF. The variable domain in full, with the rest retrieved from reference TRBV5-8 and TRBJ2-5, is EAGVTQSPTHLIKTRGQQATLRCSPISGHTSVYWYQQALGLGLQFLLWYDEGEERNRGNFPPRFSGRQFPNYSSELNVNALELEDSALYLCASSLGGVQETQYFGPGTRLLVL.

The CDR3 here is CASSLGAGNSGNTIYF. The DNA of the CDR3 is TGTGCCAGCAGCTTGGGGGCAGGTAACTCTGGAAACACCATATATTTT. The chain is built from TRBV5-5 and TRBJ1-3, with no clear D. The germline V gene encodes CDR1 SGHKS and CDR2 YYEKEE (reference sequence). The germline V and J ends were trimmed by 0 bases and 0 bases, with 10 bases remaining between them. The CDR3 has 16 amino acids. The full variable domain, completed using reference TRBV5-5 and TRBJ1-3, is DAGVTQSPTHLIKTRGQQVTLRCSPISGHKSVSWYQQVLGQGPQFIFQYYEKEERGRGNFPDRFSARQFPNYSSELNVNALLLGDSALYLCASSLGAGNSGNTIYFGEGSWLTVV.